The 20 T cell receptor beta chains presented below share a single source sample, sequenced in a study of shared clonotypes between healthy human individuals. TCRdb's copy holds only in-frame clones and misses some; the assay was immunoSEQ multiplex PCR. The table includes 1,100,000 or so clones, about 80% detected once. Sequencing was done on a sample of memory CD4+ T cells from PBMCs. Specified subset: CD45RA-negative fraction. These receptors all stem from a young man in good health. Some clones in this sample may be carry-over from other donors' samples.

For this clone: The same CDR3 also results from other DNA sequences found in this sample. The V call is TRBV2, the J call TRBJ1-2; 8 bases map to TRBD1. This CDR3 is built from 14 residues. Germline V gene lookup returns CDR1 SNHLY and CDR2 FYNNEI. V trimming: 8 bases; J trimming: 0 bases; junction bases outside the gene matches: 5. CDR3 region: CASSEQGANYGYTF. In DNA form, the CDR3 reads TGTGCCAGCTCCGAACAGGGGGCTAACTATGGCTACACCTTC.

The V gene is TRBV6-6, the J gene TRBJ2-3, with 12 bases fitting TRBD2. Germline CDR1 and CDR2: MNHNY and SVGAGI (reference sequence). The junction had 7 bases not matched to a gene; V was cut back by 6 bases and J by 6 bases. This CDR3 contains 15 residues. This CDR3 is CASRSPGTSGDTQYF. In DNA, the CDR3 is TGTGCCAGCAGATCGCCCGGGACTAGCGGGGATACGCAGTATTTT.

This chain joins TRBV11-3 and TRBJ2-3; D is unresolved. Germline V CDR1 and CDR2: SGHNT, YENEEA. V was pared by 1 base and J by 4 bases, with 12 bases between. This CDR3 is built from 15 residues. CDR3 region: CASSLGVAGSDTQYF. The CDR3 DNA sequence: TGTGCCAGCAGCTTAGGGGTAGCAGGTTCAGATACGCAGTATTTT.

This chain links TRBV18 with TRBJ1-1; 9 bases fit TRBD1. Germline V lookup: CDR1 KGHSH, CDR2 LQKENI. Losses at the gene ends were 0 bases for V and 4 bases for J; bases not matched to a gene: 9. CDR3 length: 17 amino acids. DNA of the CDR3: TGTGCCAGCTCACCACCGGGACAGGGTATTCTTGGCACTGAAGCTTTCTTT. This gives the protein CASSPPGQGILGTEAFF.

This clone was detected once. The V and J genes are TRBV28 and TRBJ1-1; D is unresolved. The V end was cut by 7 bases, the J end by 8 bases, with 14 bases between. CDR3 size: 12 residues. The germline CDR1 and CDR2 sequences are MDHEN and SYDVKM. CDR3: CASTRKTAEAFF. The CDR3 bases are TGTGCCAGCACGAGAAAAACAGCCGAAGCTTTCTTT. Based on the CDR3 plus reference TRBV28 and TRBJ1-1, the full variable domain is DVKVTQSSRYLVKRTGEKVFLECVQDMDHENMFWYRQDPGLGLRLIYFSYDVKMKEKGDIPEGYSVSREKKERFSLILESASTNQTSMYLCASTRKTAEAFFGQGTRLTVV.

A single count supports this clone. CDR3 loop: CASSSQAGAETQYF. The CDR3 nucleotides read TGTGCCAGCAGTTCACAGGCGGGGGCAGAGACCCAGTACTTC. V gene TRBV28 combines with J gene TRBJ2-5, with a possible D match to TRBD2 (7 bases). This CDR3 comprises 14 residues. Germline CDR1 is MDHEN and CDR2 is SYDVKM. Trimming removed 4 bases from V and 4 bases from J, with 13 bases in between.

The rearrangement uses TRBV19 and TRBJ1-2; the match to TRBD1 covers 7 bases. Trimming cost V 4 bases and J 3 bases; bases outside gene matches: 14. Germline-derived CDR1 and CDR2 are LNHDA and SQIVND (reference sequence). This CDR3 spans 17 amino acids. The CDR3 region has the DNA TGTGCCAGTAGTAAGAGACAGGGATCTCGTAATTACTATGGCTACACCTTC. Translating it yields CASSKRQGSRNYYGYTF.

The chain uses TRBV7-6 and TRBJ2-3; D is uncertain. Germline V gene sequence: CDR1 SGHVS, CDR2 FNYEAQ. Trimming took 2 bases from V and 0 from J, leaving 6 bases between them. This CDR3 comprises 14 residues. The DNA for the CDR3 is TGTGCCAGCAGCTTATCCGGGAGCACAGATACGCAGTATTTT. Translated: CASSLSGSTDTQYF.

This chain uses TRBV4-3 with TRBJ1-2, with D perhaps matching TRBD1 (6 bases). CDR3 size: 15 residues. V lost 0 bases, J lost 8 bases, and 16 bases lay in between. CDR1 LGHNA and CDR2 YSLEER come from the germline V gene. This CDR3 reads CASSQDVGRGIGYTF. CDR3 nucleotides: TGCGCCAGCAGCCAAGATGTCGGCAGGGGCATAGGCTACACCTTC.

In this sample, this clone turned up a few times. The chain is built from TRBV27 and TRBJ1-1; possible D gene TRBD1, 5 bases. The V end was cut by 5 bases, the J end by 6 bases, with 13 bases between. The germline V gene has CDR1 MNHEY and CDR2 SMNVEV (reference sequence). The CDR3 sequence is 13 residues long. Written as DNA, the CDR3 is TGTGCCAGCAGTCGCAGGGTTGTGTCTGAAGCTTTCTTT. This encodes CASSRRVVSEAFF.

This clone has a handful of counts. The CDR3 sequence: CASSYLAGTDTQYF. CDR3 coding DNA: TGTGCCAGCAGCTACCTAGCGGGCACAGATACGCAGTATTTT. The V call is TRBV7-3, the J call TRBJ2-3, with 7 bases fitting TRBD2. After removal of 4 bases from V and 1 base from J, the junction contained 2 bases not matched to a gene. CDR3 length: 14 amino acids. Germline V gene sequence: CDR1 SGHTA, CDR2 FQGTGA.

Turning to this clone: The sample has other DNA sequences that encode this CDR3 too. The genes are TRBV18 and TRBJ1-2; no firm D call. Trimming pared 3 bases from V and 0 bases from J, leaving 8 bases between. The CDR3 is made up of 14 amino acids. The germline V gene has CDR1 KGHSH and CDR2 LQKENI. The DNA of the CDR3 is TGTGCCAGCTCACCCCCGGGCTCTAACTATGGCTACACCTTC. Translated, it gives CASSPPGSNYGYTF.

This clone was seen a few times. V gene TRBV6-1 combines with J gene TRBJ2-5, with 8 bases matching TRBD1. Germline CDR1 reads MNHNS; CDR2 reads SASEGT. Trimming took 9 bases from V and 3 from J; bases not matched to a gene: 3. CDR3 length: 12 residues. CDR3 in DNA: TGTGCCAGGGGGGACAGGAAAGAGACCCAGTACTTC. This gives the protein CARGDRKETQYF.

The chain couples TRBV21-1 to TRBJ2-7; the table gives TRBD2 as D, unverified against the DNA. TRBV21-1 is noted as a pseudogene. The CDR3 loop spans 14 amino acids. The chain's CDR3 is CASSTEGLVCEQYF. Here the CDR3 DNA reads TGTGCCAGCAGCACCGAGGGACTAGTCTGTGAGCAGTACTTC.

The CDR3 DNA sequence: TGTGCCAGTAGCCGAGGGCAGGGAGACAGTTCCCCCGGGGAGCTGTTTTTT. It specifies CASSRGQGDSSPGELFF. The J gene is TRBJ2-2, the V gene TRBV19; the D call may be TRBD1 or TRBD2 (5 bases each). Trimming left V 6 bases short and J 6 bases short, with 23 bases between. Germline-derived CDR1 and CDR2 are LNHDA and SQIVND (reference sequence). This CDR3 has 17 amino acids.

The chain joins TRBV4-1 to TRBJ2-7; D gene ambiguous. CDR3 length equals 16 residues. Trimming stripped 2 bases from V and 2 bases from J, with 16 bases between. Germline V CDR1 and CDR2: MGHRA, YSYEKL. This CDR3 is CASSQMSDIRTYEQYF. As DNA, the CDR3 is TGCGCCAGCAGCCAAATGAGCGACATTCGAACCTACGAGCAGTACTTC.

A remark on this clone: Within the sample, other DNA sequences also encode this same CDR3. The V gene is TRBV5-1, the J gene TRBJ1-2; perhaps TRBD1 as D (6 bases). CDR1 and CDR2 from the germline V gene are SGHRS and YFSETQ. V was shortened by 0 bases and J by 0 bases, with 6 bases between the two germline ends. CDR3 length: 14 amino acids. CDR3 sequence reads: CASSLGQANYGYTF. In DNA, the CDR3 is TGCGCCAGCAGCTTGGGACAGGCTAACTATGGCTACACCTTC.

Note on this clone: Other DNA variants within this sample encode the same CDR3. The rearrangement links TRBV6-5 to TRBJ2-7, with 13 nucleotides matching TRBD2. The CDR3 covers 15 residues. The V segment lost 3 bases and the J segment 2 bases; nucleotides outside the gene matches: 1. CDR1 and CDR2 (germline): MNHEY, SVGAGI. CDR3 amino acids: CASSYTSGRAYEQYF. The CDR3 region has the DNA TGTGCCAGCAGTTATACTAGCGGGAGGGCCTACGAGCAGTACTTC.

V usage is TRBV7-2 and J usage is TRBJ2-5; D may be TRBD1 (6 bases). Per the germline V gene, CDR1 is SGHTA and CDR2 is FQGNSA. V dropped 3 bases and J dropped 4 bases, with 12 bases sitting between them. CDR3 length: 14 amino acids. The DNA for the CDR3 is TGTGCCAGCAGCTTCTTGGGACAAGGAGAGACCCAGTACTTC. Amino acids: CASSFLGQGETQYF.

This clone was observed once. V and J are TRBV18 and TRBJ1-4, with TRBD1 matching 12 bases. The CDR3 is made up of 18 amino acids. J lost 0 bases, V lost 2 bases, and 4 bases had no gene match. Per germline, CDR1 KGHSH and CDR2 LQKENI. This CDR3 is CASSPSGQGAATNEKLFF. In nucleotides, the CDR3 is TGTGCCAGCTCACCATCGGGACAGGGGGCGGCAACTAATGAAAAACTGTTTTTT.